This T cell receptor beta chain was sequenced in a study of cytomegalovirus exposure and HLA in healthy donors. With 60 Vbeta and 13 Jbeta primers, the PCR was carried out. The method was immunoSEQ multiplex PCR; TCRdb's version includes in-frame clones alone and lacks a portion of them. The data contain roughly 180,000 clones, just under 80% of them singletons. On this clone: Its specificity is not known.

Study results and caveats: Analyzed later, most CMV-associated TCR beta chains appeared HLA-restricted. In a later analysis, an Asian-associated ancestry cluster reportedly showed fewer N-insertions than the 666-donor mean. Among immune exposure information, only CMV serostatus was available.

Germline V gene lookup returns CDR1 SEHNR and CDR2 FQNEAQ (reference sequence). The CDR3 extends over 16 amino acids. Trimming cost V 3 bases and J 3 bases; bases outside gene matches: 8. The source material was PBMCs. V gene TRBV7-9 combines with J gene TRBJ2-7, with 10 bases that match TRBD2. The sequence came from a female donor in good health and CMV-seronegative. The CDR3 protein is CASSFGTSGTLYEQYF. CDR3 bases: TGTGCCAGCAGCTTCGGAACTAGCGGGACCCTCTACGAGCAGTACTTC.